The 17 T cell receptor beta chains below were found in one sample sequenced in a study of blood T cell repertoires in COVID-19. TCRdb's table, derived via immunoSEQ multiplex PCR, lists solely in-frame clones and lacks some. The sample shows around 200,000 clones, about 90% of them seen only once. Sequenced sample: peripheral blood. These receptor sequences come from a man between 35 and 55 years old with active or convalescent COVID-19.

This chain joins TRBV7-9 and TRBJ2-7, with D uncertain. This CDR3 spans 14 amino acids. Trimming left V 4 bases short and J 6 bases short, with 16 bases between. Looked up from germline, CDR1 is SEHNR and CDR2 is FQNEAQ (reference sequence). CDR3 sequence (DNA): TGTGCCAGCAGCTCTAACACGGGTACGCTCGAGCAGTACTTC. It specifies CASSSNTGTLEQYF.

The rearrangement links TRBV7-2 to TRBJ2-5; unclear D gene. Trimming pared 0 bases from V and 0 bases from J, leaving 2 bases between. CDR3 length: 13 amino acids. Germline values: CDR1 SGHTA, CDR2 FQGNSA. In DNA, the CDR3 is TGTGCCAGCAGCTTAGCCTACCAAGAGACCCAGTACTTC. Protein sequence: CASSLAYQETQYF.

The chain has TRBV19 and TRBJ1-4; possible D gene TRBD1, 5 bases. V was cut by 6 bases and J by 8 bases, with 28 bases left in between. The germline CDR1 and CDR2 sequences are LNHDA and SQIVND (reference sequence). There are 18 residues in the CDR3. The CDR3: CASSKITQGTPRQEKLFF. The CDR3 coding sequence is TGTGCCAGTAGCAAGATAACGCAGGGAACTCCTCGTCAGGAAAAACTGTTTTTT.

A few counts support this clone. CDR3 nucleotide sequence: TGTGCCAGCTCACCACCGTTGATACGAGGAAGCCAGCCCCAGCATTTT. The encoded protein is CASSPPLIRGSQPQHF. The chain links TRBV18 to TRBJ1-5; D gene uncertain. The V gene lost 0 bases and the J gene lost 7 bases, with 16 bases spanning the gap. Germline V CDR1 and CDR2: KGHSH, LQKENI. This CDR3 has 16 residues.

The table lists this clone with a few counts. The V and J genes are TRBV3-1 (or the pseudogene TRBV3-2) and TRBJ1-5, with unresolved D. The CDR3 has 14 amino acids. The germline V and J ends were trimmed by 1 base and 1 base, with 5 bases remaining between them. CDR1 and CDR2 from the germline V gene are LGHDT and YNNKEL (reference sequence). The CDR3 sequence is CASSQAGSNQPQHF. CDR3 DNA sequence: TGTGCCAGCAGCCAAGCGGGGAGCAATCAGCCCCAGCATTTT.

This chain connects TRBV12-5 to TRBJ2-7, with 9 positions matching TRBD2. The CDR3 covers 16 residues. Trimming cost V 2 bases and J 3 bases; bases outside gene matches: 8. The germline V gene has CDR1 LGHNT and CDR2 FRNRAP. CDR3: CASGLPEGREGYEQYF. DNA of the CDR3: TGTGCTAGTGGTTTGCCCGAGGGGCGGGAGGGCTACGAGCAGTACTTC.

The chain couples TRBV7-3 to TRBJ2-1, with a possible D match to TRBD2 (6 bases). Trimming removed 5 bases from V and 1 base from J, with 9 bases in between. Germline-derived CDR1 and CDR2 are SGHTA and FQGTGA. The CDR3 runs to 14 residues. This CDR3 is CASSPGGSYNEQFF. The CDR3 DNA sequence: TGTGCCAGCAGCCCTGGAGGGTCCTACAATGAGCAGTTCTTC.

The chain carries TRBV18 and TRBJ2-7; the match to TRBD2 covers 7 bases. V lost 6 bases to trimming and J lost 4 bases; unmatched junction nucleotides: 6. CDR1 is KGHSH and CDR2 is LQKENI in the germline V gene. The CDR3 runs 13 residues. The CDR3 DNA reads TGTGCCAGCTCGAGGGGAGGGGTATACGAGCAGTACTTC. Protein product: CASSRGGVYEQYF.

The chain links TRBV30 to TRBJ1-6, with D unclear. Trimming removed 0 bases from V and 7 bases from J, with 13 bases in between. Per germline, CDR1 GTSNPN and CDR2 SVGIG (reference sequence). This CDR3 region has 15 residues. This CDR3 reads CAWSVLRGRNSPLHF. DNA of the CDR3: TGTGCCTGGAGTGTACTCCGAGGAAGGAATTCACCCCTCCACTTT.

The V call is TRBV3-1 (or the pseudogene TRBV3-2), the J call TRBJ1-6; TRBD1 aligns across 7 bases. The CDR3 spans 16 residues. V gave up 1 base and J gave up 6 bases; unmatched junction bases: 6. Germline CDR1 LGHDT, CDR2 YNNKEL (reference sequence). The CDR3 DNA sequence: TGTGCCAGCAGCCAAGTAAGGGGGCGCGGTAATTCACCCCTCCACTTT. It is translated as CASSQVRGRGNSPLHF.

CDR3 amino acids: CATSRETGTGNTIYF. As DNA, the CDR3 is TGTGCCACCAGCAGAGAGACAGGGACTGGAAACACCATATATTTT. The gene calls are TRBV15 and TRBJ1-3; 7 nucleotides align to TRBD1. Per germline, CDR1 LNHNV and CDR2 YYDKDF (reference sequence). The CDR3 has 15 amino acids. V lost 0 bases to trimming and J lost 2 bases; unmatched junction nucleotides: 1.

V usage is TRBV10-3 and J usage is TRBJ2-7; D is possibly TRBD1 (6 bases). The CDR3 loop spans 14 amino acids. Trimming removed 0 bases at V and 4 bases at J, with 10 bases between. The V gene's germline CDR1 is ENHRY and CDR2 SYGVKD. The CDR3 DNA is TGTGCCATCAGTGAGTCTAACAGGGCTTACGAGCAGTACTTC. Translation: CAISESNRAYEQYF.

The chain links TRBV18 to TRBJ1-2, with D uncertain. Trimming shortened V by 3 bases and J by 0 bases, and 5 bases separated the two germline ends. The CDR3 is made up of 13 amino acids. The V gene's germline CDR1 is KGHSH and CDR2 LQKENI. As DNA, the CDR3 is TGTGCCAGCTCACCCGCAGCTAACTATGGCTACACCTTC. As protein: CASSPAANYGYTF.

The chain recombines TRBV21-1 with TRBJ2-1; TRBD1, as called in the table, went unchecked against the DNA. TRBV21-1 is listed as a pseudogene. This CDR3 comprises 19 residues. The CDR3 sequence is CASSKGTRRVISSYNEQFF. DNA of the CDR3: TGTGCCAGCAGCAAAGGGACACGCCGGGTGATAAGCTCCTACAATGAGCAGTTCTTC.

This sequence joins TRBV30 and TRBJ1-3, with D perhaps matching TRBD1 (5 bases). Trimming shortened V by 2 bases and J by 1 base, and 9 bases separated the two germline ends. The CDR3 has 14 residues. CDR1 is GTSNPN and CDR2 is SVGIG in the germline V gene (reference sequence). The CDR3 bases are TGTGCCTGGAGTACAGGCGGATCTGGAAACACCATATATTTT. It codes for CAWSTGGSGNTIYF. The entire variable domain, with the rest obtained from reference TRBV30 and TRBJ1-3, is as follows: SQTIHQWPATLVQPVGSPLSLECTVEGTSNPNLYWYRQAAGRGLQLLFYSVGIGQISSEVPQNLSASRPQDRQFILSSKKLLLSDSGFYLCAWSTGGSGNTIYFGEGSWLTVV.

The genes are TRBV13 and TRBJ1-1; 9 nucleotides agree with TRBD1. The CDR3 loop spans 15 amino acids. The germline V gene has CDR1 PRHDT and CDR2 FYEKMQ (reference sequence). Trimming at V came to 5 bases and at J to 1 base, leaving 5 bases not matched to a gene. The CDR3 coding sequence is TGTGCCAGCAGCCCCCCGGACAGGGGGAACACTGAAGCTTTCTTT. This codes for CASSPPDRGNTEAFF.

This sequence joins TRBV5-1 and TRBJ2-3; TRBD2 aligns across 7 bases. Germline V gene data show CDR1 as SGHRS and CDR2 as YFSETQ. The CDR3 has 17 amino acids. V trimming: 0 bases; J trimming: 4 bases; junction bases outside the gene matches: 11. CDR3 sequence reads: CASSLGHGLGVPDTQYF. The CDR3 DNA is TGCGCCAGCAGCTTGGGTCATGGACTAGGAGTTCCAGATACGCAGTATTTT.